The following is a T cell receptor (beta chain) sequence with its context. The record originates from a study of blood T cell repertoires in COVID-19. About the research overall: The samples span acute and convalescent COVID-19 from the United States, Italy and Spain. In each case, the material was cDNA or gDNA derived from T cells, B-cell-depleted T cells, or PBMCs.

Followed longitudinally, the Seattle patients had been enrolled during active infection. The data were produced by immunoSEQ multiplex PCR, yet TCRdb's version contains in-frame clones alone and is incomplete. In the table there are around 190,000 clones, around nine tenths of which are singletons. Trimming removed 2 bases at V and 3 bases at J, with 8 bases between. Looked up from germline, CDR1 is GTSNPN and CDR2 is SVGIG (reference sequence). CDR3 length: 13 residues. The sample comprised peripheral blood. This chain connects TRBV30 to TRBJ1-5; a possible D gene is TRBD1 (5 bases). The TCR comes from a man between 45 and 60 years old with COVID-19, enrolled during active disease. The CDR3 region is CAWSLQDNQPQHF. The CDR3 nucleotides are TGTGCCTGGAGTTTACAGGACAATCAGCCCCAGCATTTT. Variable domain in full (rest from reference TRBV30 and TRBJ1-5): SQTIHQWPATLVQPVGSPLSLECTVEGTSNPNLYWYRQAAGRGLQLLFYSVGIGQISSEVPQNLSASRPQDRQFILSSKKLLLSDSGFYLCAWSLQDNQPQHFGDGTRLSIL.